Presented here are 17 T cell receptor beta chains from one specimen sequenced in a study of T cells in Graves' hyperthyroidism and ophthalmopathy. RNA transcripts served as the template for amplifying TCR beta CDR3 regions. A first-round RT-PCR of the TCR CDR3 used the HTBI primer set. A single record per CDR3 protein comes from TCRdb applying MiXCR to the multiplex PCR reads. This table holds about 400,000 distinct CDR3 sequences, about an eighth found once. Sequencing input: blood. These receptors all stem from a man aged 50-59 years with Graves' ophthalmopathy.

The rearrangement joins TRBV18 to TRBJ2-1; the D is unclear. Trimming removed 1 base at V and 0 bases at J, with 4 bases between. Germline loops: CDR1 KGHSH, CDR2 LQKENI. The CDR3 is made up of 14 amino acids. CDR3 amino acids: CASSPHSSYNEQFF. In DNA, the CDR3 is TGTGCCAGCTCACCACACAGCTCCTACAATGAGCAGTTCTTC.

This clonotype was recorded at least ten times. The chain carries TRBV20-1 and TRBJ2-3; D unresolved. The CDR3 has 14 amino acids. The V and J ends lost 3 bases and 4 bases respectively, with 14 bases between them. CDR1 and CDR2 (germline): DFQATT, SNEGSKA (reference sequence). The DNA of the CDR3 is TGCAGTGCTAGCGTGCAGAGAGGATCAGATACGCAGTATTTT. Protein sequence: CSASVQRGSDTQYF.

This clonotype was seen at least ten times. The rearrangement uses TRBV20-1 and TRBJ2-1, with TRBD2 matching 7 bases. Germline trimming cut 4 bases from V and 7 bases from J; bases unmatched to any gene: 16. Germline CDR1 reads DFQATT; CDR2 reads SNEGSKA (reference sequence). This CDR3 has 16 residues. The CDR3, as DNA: TGCAGTGCTACCTCGGCCCGGGGACTAATTTCGAATGAGCAGTTCTTC. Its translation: CSATSARGLISNEQFF.

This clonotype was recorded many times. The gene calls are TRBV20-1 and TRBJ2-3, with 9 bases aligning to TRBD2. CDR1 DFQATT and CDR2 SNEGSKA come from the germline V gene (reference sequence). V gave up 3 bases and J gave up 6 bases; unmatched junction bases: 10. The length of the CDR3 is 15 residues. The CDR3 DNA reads TGCAGTGCTAGTAGTCTAGCGGGGAGTGGGGATACGCAGTATTTT. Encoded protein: CSASSLAGSGDTQYF.

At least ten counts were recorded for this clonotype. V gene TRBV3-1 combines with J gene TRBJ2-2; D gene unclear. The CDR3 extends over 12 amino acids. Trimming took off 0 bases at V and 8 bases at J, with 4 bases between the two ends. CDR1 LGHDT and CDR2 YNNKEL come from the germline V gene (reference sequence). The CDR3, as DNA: TGTGCCAGCAGCCAAGAGGGAGGGGAGCTGTTTTTT. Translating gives CASSQEGGELFF.

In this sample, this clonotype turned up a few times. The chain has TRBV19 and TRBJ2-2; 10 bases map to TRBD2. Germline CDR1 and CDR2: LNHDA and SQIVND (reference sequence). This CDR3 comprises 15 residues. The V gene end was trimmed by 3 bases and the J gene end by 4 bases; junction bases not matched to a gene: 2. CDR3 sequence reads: CASSMLAGGTGELFF. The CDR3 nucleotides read TGTGCCAGTAGTATGTTAGCGGGAGGCACCGGGGAGCTGTTTTTT.

CDR3 residues: CASGLIRDRVGAYNEQFF. In DNA, the CDR3 is TGTGCTAGTGGTTTGATCCGGGACAGGGTGGGGGCTTACAATGAGCAGTTCTTC. The V gene is TRBV12-5, the J gene TRBJ2-1; 9 bases line up with TRBD1. This CDR3 is built from 18 residues. The germline V gene has CDR1 LGHNT and CDR2 FRNRAP. The ends lost 2 bases at V and 4 bases at J; junction bases unmatched: 12. Complete variable domain (other parts from reference TRBV12-5 and TRBJ2-1): DARVTQTPRHKVTEMGQEVTMRCQPILGHNTVFWYRQTMMQGLELLAYFRNRAPLDDSGMPKDRFSAEMPDATLATLKIQPSEPRDSAVYFCASGLIRDRVGAYNEQFFGPGTRLTVL.

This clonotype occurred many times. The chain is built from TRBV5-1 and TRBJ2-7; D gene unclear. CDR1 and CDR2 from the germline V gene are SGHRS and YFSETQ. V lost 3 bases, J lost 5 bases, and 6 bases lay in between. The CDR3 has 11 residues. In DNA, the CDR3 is TGCGCCAGCAGCTCCTTAAACGAGCAGTACTTC. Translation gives CASSSLNEQYF.

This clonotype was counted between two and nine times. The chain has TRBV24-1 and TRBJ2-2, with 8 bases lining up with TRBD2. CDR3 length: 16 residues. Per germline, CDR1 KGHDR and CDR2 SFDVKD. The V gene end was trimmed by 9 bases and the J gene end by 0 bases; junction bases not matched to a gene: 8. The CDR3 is CATADPGGPNTGELFF. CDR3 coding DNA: TGTGCCACCGCCGACCCGGGAGGGCCGAACACCGGGGAGCTGTTTTTT.

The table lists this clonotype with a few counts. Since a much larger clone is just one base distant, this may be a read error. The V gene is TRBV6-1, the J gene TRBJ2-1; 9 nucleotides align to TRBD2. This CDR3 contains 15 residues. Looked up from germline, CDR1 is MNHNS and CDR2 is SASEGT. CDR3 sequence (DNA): TGTGCCAGCAGTGGGGTAGCGGGAGTCTACAGTGAGCAGTTCTTC. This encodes CASSGVAGVYSEQFF.

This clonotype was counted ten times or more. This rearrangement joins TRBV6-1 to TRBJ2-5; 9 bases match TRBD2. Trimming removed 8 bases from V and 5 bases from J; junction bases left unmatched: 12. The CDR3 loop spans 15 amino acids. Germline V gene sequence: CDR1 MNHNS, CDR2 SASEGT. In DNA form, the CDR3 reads TGTGCCAGCGCGGTAGCGGGGGACCCCTGGGAGACCCAGTACTTC. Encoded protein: CASAVAGDPWETQYF.

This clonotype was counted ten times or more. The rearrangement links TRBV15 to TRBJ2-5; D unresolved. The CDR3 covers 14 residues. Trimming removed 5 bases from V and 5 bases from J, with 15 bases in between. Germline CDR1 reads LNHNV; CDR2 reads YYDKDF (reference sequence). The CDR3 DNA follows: TGTGCCACCAGCGGAGCTGGGCCGAGGGAGACCCAGTACTTC. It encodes CATSGAGPRETQYF. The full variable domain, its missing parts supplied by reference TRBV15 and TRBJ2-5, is DAMVIQNPRYQVTQFGKPVTLSCSQTLNHNVMYWYQQKSSQAPKLLFHYYDKDFNNEADTPDNFQSRRPNTSFCFLDIRSPGLGDTAMYLCATSGAGPRETQYFGPGTRLLVL.

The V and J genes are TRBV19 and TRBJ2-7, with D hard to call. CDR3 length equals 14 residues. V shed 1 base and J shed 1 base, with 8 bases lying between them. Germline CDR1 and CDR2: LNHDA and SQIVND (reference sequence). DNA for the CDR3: TGTGCCAGTAGTATAGTGGGCAGTTCCTACGAGCAGTACTTC. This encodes CASSIVGSSYEQYF.

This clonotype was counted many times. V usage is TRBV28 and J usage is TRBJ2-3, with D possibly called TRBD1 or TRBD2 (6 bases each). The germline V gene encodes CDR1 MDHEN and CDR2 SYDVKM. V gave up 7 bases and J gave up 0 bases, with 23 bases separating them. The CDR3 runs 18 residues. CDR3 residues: CASKGGWGPKRSTDTQYF. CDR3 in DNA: TGTGCCAGCAAGGGGGGTTGGGGCCCTAAACGGAGCACAGATACGCAGTATTTT.

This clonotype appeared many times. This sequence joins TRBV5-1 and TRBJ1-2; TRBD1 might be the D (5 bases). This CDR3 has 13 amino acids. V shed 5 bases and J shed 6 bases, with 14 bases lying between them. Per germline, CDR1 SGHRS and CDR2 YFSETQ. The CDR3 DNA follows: TGCGCCAGCAGTCCACGCCAGGGCAATGGCTACACCTTC. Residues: CASSPRQGNGYTF. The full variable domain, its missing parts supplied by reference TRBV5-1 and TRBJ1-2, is KAGVTQTPRYLIKTRGQQVTLSCSPISGHRSVSWYQQTPGQGLQFLFEYFSETQRNKGNFPGRFSGRQFSNSRSEMNVSTLELGDSALYLCASSPRQGNGYTFGSGTRLTVV.

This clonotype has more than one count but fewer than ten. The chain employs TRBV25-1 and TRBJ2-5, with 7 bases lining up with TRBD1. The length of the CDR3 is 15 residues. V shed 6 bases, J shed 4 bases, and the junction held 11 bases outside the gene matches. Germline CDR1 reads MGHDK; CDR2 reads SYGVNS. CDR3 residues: CASSLGQIRGETQYF. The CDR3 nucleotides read TGTGCCAGCAGCCTGGGACAGATCCGAGGAGAGACCCAGTACTTC.

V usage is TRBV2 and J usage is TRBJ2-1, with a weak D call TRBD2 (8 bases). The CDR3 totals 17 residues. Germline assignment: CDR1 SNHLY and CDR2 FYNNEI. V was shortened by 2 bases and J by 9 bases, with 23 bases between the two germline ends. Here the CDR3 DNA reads TGTGCCAGCAGTGAATTGAAAGGGGGCAGCGGGAGTGGTGAGCAGTTCTTC. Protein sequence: CASSELKGGSGSGEQFF.